This T cell receptor (beta chain) emerged from a study of T cell repertoires in cytomegalovirus infection. Turning to the study itself: In public TCR beta signatures, there were indications of both CMV infection and matching HLA type.

The germline gives CDR1 SGHRS, CDR2 YFSETQ. This CDR3 region has 16 residues. The trim removed 4 bases at V and 2 bases at J, leaving 8 bases unmatched. TCRdb re-derived calls from the reads in MiXCR, one entry per CDR3 protein. The sample includes fewer than 350,000 distinct CDR3 sequences, roughly 15% of them seen just once. Regarding the study as a whole: HLA-C-restricted CMV clonotypes gave the most frequent clonotype in two of eight donors. Accumulated public TCR beta family frequency recognized individuals carrying CMV together with the relevant HLA.

This clonotype turned up a few times. Its antigen remains unknown. The V gene is TRBV5-1, the J gene TRBJ1-1; TRBD1 agrees at 10 bases. The sequencing input was PBMCs. The clonotype comes from a human donor in good health (CMV status not recorded). Some clones in this sample may be carry-over from other donors' samples. CDR3 coding DNA: TGCGCCAGCAGCCCTGGACAGGGGGGACTAAACACTGAAGCTTTCTTT. Its translation: CASSPGQGGLNTEAFF.